A single sample gave rise to the 20 T cell receptor beta chains below, sequenced in a study of T cells after yellow fever vaccination. TCRdb reprocessed the 5' RACE reads via MiXCR and lists one record per CDR3 protein. The table records approximately 600,000 distinct CDR3 sequences, over 9% of them present only once. The material was PBMCs, obtained on the day of the yellow fever booster vaccination. These receptors came from a man aged 25-40 years who received the YFV17D yellow fever vaccine.

This clonotype appeared a few times. The gene calls are TRBV9 and TRBJ2-5; D is tentatively TRBD1 or TRBD2 (6 bases each). Germline V gene sequence: CDR1 SGDLS, CDR2 YYNGEE. V lost 4 bases, J lost 0 bases, and 13 bases lay in between. The CDR3 is 15 residues long. CDR3 region: CASSKTGANQETQYF. In DNA form, the CDR3 reads TGTGCCAGCAGCAAAACGGGGGCCAACCAAGAGACCCAGTACTTC.

This clonotype was seen a few times. The chain employs TRBV7-9 and TRBJ1-5; TRBD1 is a possible D gene (6 bases). Germline V gives CDR1 SEHNR, CDR2 FQNEAQ (reference sequence). V shed 4 bases and J shed 3 bases, with 19 bases lying between them. The CDR3 is 17 residues long. CDR3 amino acids: CASSSNIGGGLNQPQHF. Here the CDR3 DNA reads TGTGCCAGCAGCTCGAATATAGGAGGGGGTCTCAATCAGCCCCAGCATTTT.

This clonotype was recorded at least ten times. The V call is TRBV12-3 or TRBV12-4, the J call TRBJ2-4; no clear D. V lost 5 bases, J lost 10 bases, and 12 bases lay in between. This CDR3 has 12 residues. The CDR3 loop reads CASSSSERIQYF. The DNA of the CDR3 is TGTGCCAGCAGTAGCTCCGAAAGGATTCAGTACTTC.

The chain is built from TRBV6-2 or TRBV6-3 and TRBJ1-5, with TRBD1 identical over 8 bases. CDR3 length: 13 residues. Trimming cost V 6 bases and J 7 bases; bases outside gene matches: 5. Germline values: CDR1 MNHEY, CDR2 SVGEGT. CDR3 protein: CASRGTGGQPQHF. In nucleotides, the CDR3 is TGTGCCAGCAGAGGGACAGGTGGCCAGCCCCAGCATTTT.

The chain recombines TRBV23-1 with TRBJ2-7; the match to TRBD1 covers 7 bases. TRBV23-1 is filed as an ORF, its function uncertain. J lost 4 bases, V lost 3 bases, and 15 bases had no gene match. The CDR3 has 17 residues. The DNA for the CDR3 is TGCGCCAGCAGTCACCCCCTCCGTCCGGGACAGACTTACGAGCAGTACTTC. Amino acid sequence: CASSHPLRPGQTYEQYF.

This clonotype has more than one count but fewer than ten. The chain recombines TRBV7-9 with TRBJ2-7; 9 nucleotides match TRBD1. Germline CDR1 and CDR2: SEHNR and FQNEAQ (reference sequence). The CDR3 covers 15 residues. V dropped 1 base and J dropped 4; count of bases not matched to a gene: 5. CDR3 DNA sequence: TGTGCCAGCAGCTTAGAGGAGGGACAGGGATACGAGCAGTACTTC. This gives the protein CASSLEEGQGYEQYF.

The rearrangement uses TRBV20-1 and TRBJ2-3; D is undetermined. The germline V gene encodes CDR1 DFQATT and CDR2 SNEGSKA (reference sequence). CDR3 size: 13 residues. V was clipped by 2 bases and J by 0 bases, with 6 bases between them. In DNA, the CDR3 is TGCAGTGCTAGACAAACTAGCACAGATACGCAGTATTTT. Protein: CSARQTSTDTQYF.

There are a few counts of this clonotype. The chain couples TRBV6-5 to TRBJ2-2; TRBD1 might be the D (6 bases). The germline V gene has CDR1 MNHEY and CDR2 SVGAGI. V dropped 2 bases and J dropped 8 bases, with 12 bases sitting between them. The CDR3 covers 14 residues. The CDR3, as DNA: TGTGCCAGCAGTTACGACAGGAAGGGAGGGGAGCTGTTTTTT. This encodes CASSYDRKGGELFF.

Ten or more counts support this clonotype. The chain combines TRBV11-2 with TRBJ2-1; the D gene is possibly TRBD2 (6 bases). The germline gives CDR1 SGHAT, CDR2 FQNNGV. The CDR3 spans 15 residues. Deletions cut 0 bases from V and 5 bases from J, with 11 bases between. CDR3 bases: TGTGCCAGCAGCTTAGAGGCGGGGTTTAACAATGAGCAGTTCTTC. Its protein is CASSLEAGFNNEQFF.

The chain combines TRBV12-3 or TRBV12-4 with TRBJ2-6; 7 nucleotides agree with TRBD1. V lost 6 bases to trimming and J lost 4 bases; unmatched junction nucleotides: 9. This CDR3 contains 16 residues. The CDR3 region has the DNA TGTGCCAGCAGCCCCCAGGGGGTCTCCGGGGCCAACGTCCTGACTTTC. This codes for CASSPQGVSGANVLTF.

This clonotype was seen a few times. The V call is TRBV30, the J call TRBJ2-4, with 9 bases aligning to TRBD1. CDR1 and CDR2 from the germline V gene are GTSNPN and SVGIG (reference sequence). Germline trimming cut 7 bases from V and 5 bases from J; bases unmatched to any gene: 6. The CDR3 has 13 residues. The chain's CDR3 is CASRTGAQNIQYF. CDR3 in DNA: TGTGCCTCTCGGACAGGGGCGCAAAACATTCAGTACTTC.

In this sample, this clonotype turned up a few times. V usage is TRBV20-1 and J usage is TRBJ2-7; D is perhaps TRBD2 (7 bases). Trimming took 3 bases from V and 6 from J, leaving 12 bases between them. The germline V gene has CDR1 DFQATT and CDR2 SNEGSKA (reference sequence). This CDR3 comprises 12 residues. The CDR3 loop reads CSARGGGSEQYF. The CDR3 nucleotides are TGCAGTGCTAGGGGGGGCGGGAGCGAGCAGTACTTC.

This rearrangement joins TRBV7-8 to TRBJ2-1; TRBD2 aligns across 16 bases. This CDR3 has 17 amino acids. After removal of 1 base from V and 14 bases from J, the junction contained 11 bases not matched to a gene. The germline V gene encodes CDR1 SGHVS and CDR2 FQNEAQ. The CDR3 nucleotides read TGTGCCAGCAGCTTAGTTACGGGACTAGCGGGAGGGCCCTGGGAGTTCTTC. Translating it yields CASSLVTGLAGGPWEFF.

This clonotype occurred a few times. This chain links TRBV12-3 or TRBV12-4 with TRBJ2-3; TRBD2 matches at 7 bases. The CDR3 spans 14 residues. The J segment lost 4 bases and the V segment lost 6 bases, leaving 7 bases of the junction unmatched. As DNA, the CDR3 is TGTGCCAGCAGCCGGTCGGGAGGAGCAGATACGCAGTATTTT. This gives the protein CASSRSGGADTQYF.

This chain links TRBV20-1 with TRBJ2-1, with D possibly matching TRBD2 (5 bases). CDR1 and CDR2 (germline): DFQATT, SNEGSKA (reference sequence). This CDR3 region has 15 residues. Trimming took off 5 bases at V and 0 bases at J, with 14 bases between the two ends. The CDR3 bases are TGCAGTGCTGGACTTCCTACAAGCTCCTACAATGAGCAGTTCTTC. This codes for CSAGLPTSSYNEQFF.

This clonotype was seen many times. The chain recombines TRBV4-1 with TRBJ1-4; tentatively, D is TRBD1 (5 bases). V was pared by 1 base and J by 14 bases, with 11 bases between. Germline V gives CDR1 MGHRA, CDR2 YSYEKL. The CDR3 runs to 12 residues. The CDR3 coding sequence is TGCGCCAGCAGCCAAGCGGACCGGGACCTGTTTTTT. This gives the protein CASSQADRDLFF.

This chain connects TRBV6-9 to TRBJ2-6; no firm D call. The CDR3 consists of 16 residues. V was pared by 1 base and J by 0 bases, with 7 bases between. Germline assignment: CDR1 MNHGY and CDR2 SVAAGI. This CDR3 reads CASSYLLPSGANVLTF. CDR3 DNA: TGTGCCAGCAGTTATTTGCTCCCCTCTGGGGCCAACGTCCTGACTTTC.

This clonotype was found many times. The chain recombines TRBV14 with TRBJ2-7; 7 bases agree with TRBD1. The V segment lost 1 base and the J segment 3 bases; nucleotides outside the gene matches: 12. CDR3 size: 17 residues. CDR1 and CDR2 from the germline V gene are SGHDN and FVKESK. The CDR3 DNA reads as TGTGCCAGCAGCCAAGTGGGGTCGGCAGGGGGAAACTACGAGCAGTACTTC. Translating it yields CASSQVGSAGGNYEQYF. The entire variable domain, with the rest obtained from reference TRBV14 and TRBJ2-7, is as follows: EAGVTQFPSHSVIEKGQTVTLRCDPISGHDNLYWYRRVMGKEIKFLLHFVKESKQDESGMPNNRFLAERTGGTYSTLKVQPAELEDSGVYFCASSQVGSAGGNYEQYFGPGTRLTVT.

The chain combines TRBV11-3 with TRBJ2-2, with TRBD2 identical over 8 bases. V dropped 1 base and J dropped 5; count of bases not matched to a gene: 6. The CDR3 length is 16 residues. Per germline, CDR1 SGHNT and CDR2 YENEEA. CDR3 protein: CASSLAPGLGTGELFF. The CDR3, as DNA: TGTGCCAGCAGCTTAGCCCCGGGACTAGGGACCGGGGAGCTGTTTTTT. Full variable domain (outside the CDR3, taken from reference TRBV11-3 and TRBJ2-2): EAGVVQSPRYKIIEKKQPVAFWCNPISGHNTLYWYLQNLGQGPELLIRYENEEAVDDSQLPKDRFSAERLKGVDSTLKIQPAELGDSAVYLCASSLAPGLGTGELFFGEGSRLTVL.

In this sample, this clonotype turned up a few times. The CDR3 reads CASSLGQGREKLFF. The CDR3 DNA is TGTGCCAGCAGCCTTGGACAGGGGCGAGAAAAACTGTTTTTT. The genes are TRBV3-1 and TRBJ1-4, with 9 nucleotides matching TRBD1. The V gene's germline CDR1 is LGHDT and CDR2 YNNKEL (reference sequence). The CDR3 has 14 amino acids. Trimming took 4 bases from V and 8 from J; bases not matched to a gene: 5.